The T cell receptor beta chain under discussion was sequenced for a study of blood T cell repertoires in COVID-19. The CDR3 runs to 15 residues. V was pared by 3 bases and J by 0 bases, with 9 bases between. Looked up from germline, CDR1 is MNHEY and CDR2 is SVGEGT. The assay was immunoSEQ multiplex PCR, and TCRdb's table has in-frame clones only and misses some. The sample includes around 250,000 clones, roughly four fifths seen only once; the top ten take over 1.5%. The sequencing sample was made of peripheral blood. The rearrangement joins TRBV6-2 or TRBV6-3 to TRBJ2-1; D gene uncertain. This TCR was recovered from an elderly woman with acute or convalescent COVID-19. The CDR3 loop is CASSYLPSSYNEQFF. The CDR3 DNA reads TGTGCCAGCAGTTATCTTCCGAGCTCCTACAATGAGCAGTTCTTC.